The rows below give T cell receptor beta chains drawn from one sample of a study of PD-L1 blockade in urothelial cancer. The protocol was immunoSEQ multiplex PCR, while the TCRdb copy is restricted to in-frame clones and leaves out a portion. The sample has 46,000 or so clones; around nine tenths are singletons. This sample comprised PBMCs, obtained around atezolizumab (anti-PD-L1) treatment. The source of these receptors is a man aged 60 to 69 with urothelial cancer. The conserved cysteine and the conserved F or W are not part of the CDR3 here. Expanded clones are given a class, and other clones once, few, many or no size at all.

TRBV30	TRBJ2-2	NA	AWTRGPGELF
TRBV2	TRBJ1-2	NA	ASSPMVPRGSGYT
TRBV30	TRBJ2-7	NA	AWSGQGNHEQY
TRBV6-1	TRBJ1-5	NA	ASTLTGNSNQPQH
TRBV28	TRBJ1-1	NA	ASSLQTGGEAF
TRBV30	TRBJ1-2	NA	AWSLVAAIQSDYT
TRBV6-5	TRBJ1-2	once	ASSLGQGAFNYGYT
TRBV5-4	TRBJ2-3	NA	ASSGQAGAGRPSDTQY
TRBV5-4	TRBJ1-1	NA	ASSLSRGLSEAF
TRBV5-1	TRBJ2-7	once	ASSLAGAIDEQY
TRBV6-1	TRBJ2-7	once	ASESGETYEQY
TRBV4-1	TRBJ2-7	few	ASSPTGQGRYEQY
TRBV19	TRBJ2-2	NA	ASSTRTGRTGELF
TRBV7-2	TRBJ2-2	NA	ASSSNPYGGNTGELF
TRBV30	TRBJ1-3	NA	AWSATDIQGAPGNTIY
TRBV7-8	TRBJ1-5	NA	ASSLARHLSNQPQH
TRBV9	TRBJ2-2	NA	ASSATNTGELF
TRBV5-1	TRBJ2-3	NA	ASSLLASGGEWGTDTQY
TRBV5-4	TRBJ1-2	NA	ASSLGGGPNYGYT
TRBV4-3	TRBJ1-2	NA	ASSQAADLVPGYT
TRBV5-1	TRBJ1-6	NA	ASSLQGQNSPLH
TRBV5-4	TRBJ2-6	once	ASRGQPSSGANVLT
TRBV7-2	TRBJ1-5	NA	ASSREARSNQPQH
TRBV6-6	TRBJ1-2	NA	ASSYPRAAGEYGYT
TRBV9	TRBJ1-4	NA	ASSVGGEDSNEKLF
TRBV11-3	TRBJ2-3	NA	ASSRTFSTDTQY
TRBV6-1	TRBJ2-3	NA	ASRGLNTDTQY
TRBV28	TRBJ2-5	NA	ASSRFGGGQETQY
TRBV7-2	TRBJ2-7	few	ASSLGPLGSEQY
TRBV7-8	TRBJ1-1	NA	ASSALTGAFAEAF
TRBV5-5	TRBJ2-7	NA	ASSAGPAVYEQY
TRBV7-2	TRBJ2-3	NA	ASSRLRDTQY
TRBV4-2	TRBJ1-6	NA	ASSQDPVGTGYSPLH
TRBV6-1	TRBJ1-2	NA	ASQGNYGYT
TRBV7-6	TRBJ2-3	NA	ASSLHRASTDTQY
TRBV6-5	TRBJ2-7	NA	ASSPARGVDEQY
TRBV30	TRBJ2-1	NA	AWSDPLRGPDNEQF
TRBV5-6	TRBJ2-5	once	ASSLTGGQETQY
TRBV9	TRBJ1-2	few	ASSAYRDNYGYT
TRBV7-9	TRBJ1-1	NA	ASSLDSNTEAF
TRBV6-5	TRBJ1-5	NA	ASSRAGGVYQPQH
TRBV11-2	TRBJ1-2	NA	ASRHIRGFNYGYT
TRBV19	TRBJ2-6	NA	ASSGGSGANVLT
TRBV2	TRBJ1-1	NA	ASIRTGGAEGAF
TRBV29-1	TRBJ1-1	NA	SVALTANTEAF
TRBV30	TRBJ1-1	NA	AWRQDNTEAF
TRBV28	TRBJ1-4	NA	ASRPGGAGEKLF
TRBV5-6	TRBJ1-2	NA	ASSLRGSYGYT
TRBV7-6	TRBJ2-2	NA	ASSLLGQPGGELF
TRBV30	TRBJ1-6	NA	ALTGTGQSYNSPLH
TRBV28	TRBJ1-2	NA	ASSWDRGSRSGYT
TRBV30	TRBJ2-7	NA	AWSLDRGRAYEQY
TRBV4-1	TRBJ1-2	NA	ASSQEGTGWGYT
TRBV11-2	TRBJ2-3	once	ASSLDRGGLTDTQY
TRBV4-3	TRBJ2-3	once	ASSPGGASTDTQY
TRBV27	TRBJ2-2	NA	ASRQGSVVPGELF